One and the same sample provided the 3 T cell receptor beta chains below, sequenced in a study of cytomegalovirus exposure and HLA in healthy donors. The PCR ran on 60 Vbeta and 13 Jbeta primers. TCRdb's copy holds only in-frame clones and misses some; the assay was immunoSEQ multiplex PCR. The sample contains 100,000 to 150,000 clones, approximately 80% of which appear only once. The specimen sequenced was PBMCs. Receptor source: a man aged 40-55 years in good health and CMV-seronegative.

V usage is TRBV30 and J usage is TRBJ2-7; the D is unclear. V was cut by 1 base and J by 1 base, with 8 bases left in between. The CDR3 covers 13 residues. Germline assignment: CDR1 GTSNPN and CDR2 SVGIG (reference sequence). CDR3 nucleotide sequence: TGTGCCTGGAGTGCAGGCGCATCCTACGAGCAGTACTTC. It encodes CAWSAGASYEQYF.

The chain is built from TRBV6-5 and TRBJ2-3; maybe TRBD1 (6 bases). The CDR3 runs to 14 residues. The V gene lost 10 bases and the J gene lost 1 base, with 15 bases spanning the gap. The germline V gene encodes CDR1 MNHEY and CDR2 SVGAGI. DNA of the CDR3: TGTGCCACCAGACAGGTCTCCGGCACAGATACGCAGTATTTT. Its protein is CATRQVSGTDTQYF.

This clone was recorded once. The J gene is TRBJ1-1, the V gene TRBV7-3; 8 bases fit TRBD1. This CDR3 has 13 residues. Germline values: CDR1 SGHTA, CDR2 FQGTGA. J gave up 8 bases and V 2 bases, and 4 bases lay outside the gene matches. CDR3 loop: CASSLQGAAEAFF. CDR3 nucleotides: TGTGCCAGCAGCTTACAGGGGGCTGCAGAAGCTTTCTTT.